This TCR beta chain stems from a study of OX40 agonist ivuxolimab in advanced cancers. Turning to the study itself: While on treatment, patients had intravenous ivuxolimab at 0.01 to 10 mg/kg every 2 weeks. Head and neck, renal cell, melanoma or hepatocellular carcinoma were the cancers that dose-escalation patients had.

V was clipped by 5 bases and J by 7 bases, with 26 bases between them. This CDR3 contains 17 residues. CDR1 is SGHNT, CDR2 YENEEA, per germline. The data were produced by immunoSEQ multiplex PCR, yet TCRdb's version contains in-frame clones alone and is incomplete. The table includes 12,000 or so clones, 81% detected once. To note about this clone: Its target is not known.

Whole-study findings and limits: Clonal expansion among partial responders at 0.1-3.0 mg/kg ranked near the lowest.

The chain uses TRBV11-3 and TRBJ1-2, with D perhaps matching TRBD1 (5 bases). The source of this sequence is an adult with an advanced solid tumor such as melanoma, head and neck, liver or kidney cancer. The material was CD4+ or CD8+ T cells sorted from blood, obtained in a trial of the OX40 agonist ivuxolimab. DNA for the CDR3: TGTGCCAGCAGCCTACCTGAGGGTGGCCCAGGGTATGTTGGCTACACCTTC. Protein: CASSLPEGGPGYVGYTF.